This passage covers 29 T cell receptor beta chains from one sample sequenced in a study of blood T cell repertoires in COVID-19. TCRdb's copy holds only in-frame clones and misses some; the assay was immunoSEQ multiplex PCR. This repertoire shows some 330,000 clones, about nine tenths found once; its top ten account for approximately 4.1%. The sample comprised PBMCs or T cells enriched from blood (not recorded which). The receptors here all came from a man aged 25 to 45 who had recovered from COVID-19.

The chain has TRBV3-1 (or the pseudogene TRBV3-2) and TRBJ2-7; TRBD2 aligns across 9 bases. There are 14 residues in the CDR3. Germline assignment: CDR1 LGHDT and CDR2 YNNKEL (reference sequence). V trimming: 1 base; J trimming: 4 bases; junction bases outside the gene matches: 2. In nucleotides, the CDR3 is TGTGCCAGCAGCCAAGGACTAGCGGAGTACGAGCAGTACTTC. Protein: CASSQGLAEYEQYF.

The table lists this clone with a count of one. V and J are TRBV7-9 and TRBJ2-7; the match to TRBD2 covers 12 bases. The germline V gene has CDR1 SEHNR and CDR2 FQNEAQ (reference sequence). The J segment lost 2 bases and the V segment lost 4 bases, leaving 6 bases of the junction unmatched. The CDR3 has 16 residues. CDR3 residues: CASSSRTSGDPYEQYF. For the CDR3, the DNA is TGTGCCAGCAGCTCCCGGACTAGCGGGGACCCCTACGAGCAGTACTTC.

The chain has TRBV11-3 and TRBJ2-7; D perhaps matches TRBD2 (5 bases). This CDR3 has 13 amino acids. The V end was cut by 3 bases, the J end by 3 bases, with 9 bases between. Per the germline V gene, CDR1 is SGHNT and CDR2 is YENEEA. The CDR3 region is CASSFTRDYEQYF. The CDR3, as DNA: TGTGCCAGCAGCTTCACCCGGGACTACGAGCAGTACTTC.

This clone was counted a few times. The V and J genes are TRBV3-1 (or the pseudogene TRBV3-2) and TRBJ1-2; D perhaps matches TRBD1 (5 bases). Trimming shortened V by 4 bases and J by 7 bases, and 10 bases separated the two germline ends. The CDR3 loop spans 12 amino acids. The germline V gene has CDR1 LGHDT and CDR2 YNNKEL (reference sequence). The CDR3 nucleotides read TGTGCCAGCAGCCCAGACAGTGGTGGCTACACCTTC. Translation gives CASSPDSGGYTF.

The CDR3 loop is CASSLGQGRDEQYF. CDR3 DNA: TGCGCCAGCAGCTTGGGGCAGGGTAGGGACGAGCAGTACTTC. V is TRBV5-1 and J is TRBJ2-7; tentatively, D is TRBD1 (5 bases). The length of the CDR3 is 14 residues. V lost 0 bases to trimming and J lost 5 bases, with 12 bases between them. Germline V gene sequence: CDR1 SGHRS, CDR2 YFSETQ. Full variable domain (rest looked up from reference TRBV5-1 and TRBJ2-7): KAGVTQTPRYLIKTRGQQVTLSCSPISGHRSVSWYQQTPGQGLQFLFEYFSETQRNKGNFPGRFSGRQFSNSRSEMNVSTLELGDSALYLCASSLGQGRDEQYFGPGTRLTVT.

The chain uses TRBV4-2 and TRBJ2-1; TRBD2 matches at 9 bases. V lost 0 bases, J lost 10 bases, and 10 bases stayed unmatched. Germline V CDR1 and CDR2: LGHNA, YNFKEQ. This CDR3 spans 16 amino acids. The CDR3 loop is CASSQEGAGGPREQFF. In nucleotides, the CDR3 is TGTGCCAGCAGCCAAGAGGGAGCGGGAGGCCCGAGGGAGCAGTTCTTC.

The rearrangement links TRBV20-1 to TRBJ2-7; no clear D. The CDR3 is 11 amino acids. CDR1 is DFQATT, CDR2 SNEGSKA, per germline (reference sequence). Trimming pared 3 bases from V and 4 bases from J, leaving 7 bases between. The CDR3 DNA sequence: TGCAGTGCTAGTCCGAGGTACGAGCAGTACTTC. It encodes CSASPRYEQYF.

This chain uses TRBV27 with TRBJ2-1, with a possible D match to TRBD1 (6 bases). The CDR3 is 15 amino acids. Trimming left V 7 bases short and J 0 bases short, with 13 bases between. Germline V CDR1 and CDR2: MNHEY, SMNVEV (reference sequence). This chain's CDR3 is CASTETGYSYNEQFF. CDR3 DNA sequence: TGTGCCAGCACCGAAACAGGGTACTCCTACAATGAGCAGTTCTTC.

This clone occurred a few times. This rearrangement joins TRBV28 to TRBJ1-1; D call uncertain. This CDR3 has 14 amino acids. Germline assignment: CDR1 MDHEN and CDR2 SYDVKM. V lost 4 bases and J lost 2, with 11 bases in between. The CDR3 loop reads CASSSLTGNTEAFF. Here the CDR3 DNA reads TGTGCCAGCAGTTCCCTGACGGGAAACACTGAAGCTTTCTTT.

The chain joins TRBV29-1 to TRBJ1-2; D is unclear. V was cut by 0 bases and J by 8 bases, with 13 bases left in between. From germline, CDR1 is SQVTM and CDR2 ANQGSEA. CDR3 size: 13 residues. DNA of the CDR3: TGCAGCGTTGAAGATACCTCCCCAGTAGGCTACACCTTC. This sequence encodes CSVEDTSPVGYTF. The full variable domain, in which reference TRBV29-1 and TRBJ1-2 provide the parts outside the CDR3, is SAVISQKPSRDICQRGTSLTIQCQVDSQVTMMFWYRQQPGQSLTLIATANQGSEATYESGFVIDKFPISRPNLTFSTLTVSNMSPEDSSIYLCSVEDTSPVGYTFGSGTRLTVV.

V gene TRBV7-9 combines with J gene TRBJ2-5, with D possibly matching TRBD1 (5 bases). V lost 5 bases and J lost 4, with 14 bases in between. The germline V gene has CDR1 SEHNR and CDR2 FQNEAQ (reference sequence). The CDR3 extends over 14 amino acids. CDR3 in DNA: TGTGCCAGCAGCACCCCAGGGCGCAGAGAGACCCAGTACTTC. As protein: CASSTPGRRETQYF.

The rearrangement links TRBV3-1 (or the pseudogene TRBV3-2) to TRBJ2-7; D is unclear. The CDR3 is made up of 13 amino acids. The germline V gene has CDR1 LGHDT and CDR2 YNNKEL (reference sequence). Trimming removed 3 bases from V and 3 bases from J, with 9 bases in between. The CDR3 reads CASSHNSNYEQYF. As DNA, the CDR3 is TGTGCCAGCAGCCACAACTCCAACTACGAGCAGTACTTC.

The chain uses TRBV4-2 and TRBJ2-1, with 10 bases aligning to TRBD2. The germline V gene encodes CDR1 LGHNA and CDR2 YNFKEQ. The CDR3 length is 15 residues. The junction had 1 base not matched to a gene; V was cut back by 2 bases and J by 3 bases. DNA of the CDR3: TGTGCCAGCAGCCAACGGACTAGCGGCTACAATGAGCAGTTCTTC. Translated, it gives CASSQRTSGYNEQFF.

This clone is a singleton in its sample. V usage is TRBV4-2 and J usage is TRBJ1-2; 7 bases map to TRBD1. V lost 5 bases and J lost 3; bases outside the gene matches: 9. The CDR3 has 15 amino acids. Germline V gene sequence: CDR1 LGHNA, CDR2 YNFKEQ. The CDR3 spells CASSAQGTRDYGYTF. The CDR3 nucleotides read TGTGCCAGCAGCGCACAGGGGACCCGCGACTATGGCTACACCTTC.

V usage is TRBV2 and J usage is TRBJ1-5, with 8 bases matching TRBD1. Germline V CDR1 and CDR2: SNHLY, FYNNEI. V was pared by 11 bases and J by 2 bases, with 11 bases of the junction left unmatched. CDR3 length: 15 residues. CDR3 sequence reads: CASRVKTGGNQPQHF. Written as DNA, the CDR3 is TGTGCCTCTAGAGTGAAGACAGGGGGCAATCAGCCCCAGCATTTT.

The rearrangement uses TRBV7-6 and TRBJ2-3; possible D gene TRBD2, 6 bases. The length of the CDR3 is 19 residues. V lost 6 bases and J 0 bases, leaving 25 bases between the germline ends. The germline gives CDR1 SGHVS, CDR2 FNYEAQ. This CDR3 is CASSYLRTGGGESTDTQYF. In DNA, the CDR3 is TGTGCCAGCAGTTACCTCCGGACGGGTGGCGGGGAGAGCACAGATACGCAGTATTTT.

This chain uses TRBV5-1 with TRBJ2-1; D is uncertain. Germline-derived CDR1 and CDR2 are SGHRS and YFSETQ. V was trimmed by 0 bases and J by 9 bases, leaving 10 bases between them. The CDR3 is 13 residues long. The CDR3 sequence: CASSLVVSGEQFF. The CDR3 DNA reads as TGCGCCAGCAGCTTGGTTGTATCGGGTGAGCAGTTCTTC.

This clone came up once. The chain joins TRBV29-1 to TRBJ1-2; 7 bases map to TRBD1. V trimming: 3 bases; J trimming: 2 bases; junction bases outside the gene matches: 6. CDR1 and CDR2 (germline): SQVTM, ANQGSEA. The length of the CDR3 is 14 residues. The CDR3 is CSVDPGQTNYGYTF. DNA for the CDR3: TGCAGCGTTGACCCGGGACAGACAAACTATGGCTACACCTTC.

The rearrangement links TRBV18 to TRBJ2-7; 11 nucleotides agree with TRBD2. V shed 6 bases, J shed 0 bases, and the junction held 4 bases outside the gene matches. The CDR3 is made up of 15 amino acids. Looked up from germline, CDR1 is KGHSH and CDR2 is LQKENI. CDR3 amino acids: CASSQTSGSSYEQYF. The CDR3 nucleotides are TGTGCCAGCTCCCAAACTAGCGGGAGCTCCTACGAGCAGTACTTC.

In DNA form, the CDR3 reads TGTGCCAGCTCAAGGACAGGGATTCTAGCCAAAAACATTCAGTACTTC. It encodes CASSRTGILAKNIQYF. This rearrangement joins TRBV18 to TRBJ2-4, with 8 bases matching TRBD1. This CDR3 spans 16 amino acids. The germline V gene has CDR1 KGHSH and CDR2 LQKENI. Germline trimming cut 5 bases from V and 0 bases from J; bases unmatched to any gene: 6.

Only a few counts were recorded for this clone. The chain is built from TRBV27 and TRBJ2-3; 9 bases agree with TRBD2. There are 15 residues in the CDR3. The ends lost 4 bases at V and 7 bases at J; junction bases unmatched: 9. Germline V gene sequence: CDR1 MNHEY, CDR2 SMNVEV (reference sequence). CDR3 sequence reads: CASSSSLAGLHTQYF. DNA for the CDR3: TGTGCCAGCAGTTCATCCCTAGCGGGACTACATACGCAGTATTTT.

The rearrangement links TRBV6-4 to TRBJ1-1; the D gene is possibly TRBD1 (6 bases). V was shortened by 6 bases and J by 5 bases, with 16 bases between the two germline ends. This CDR3 has 14 amino acids. The germline V gene has CDR1 MRHNA and CDR2 SNTAGT. CDR3 protein: CASRDMPGDTEAFF. DNA of the CDR3: TGTGCCAGCAGAGATATGCCAGGGGATACTGAAGCTTTCTTT.

V and J are TRBV5-6 and TRBJ2-3; 7 bases line up with TRBD2. Unmatched junction bases numbered 12, after V lost 5 bases and J lost 0 bases. Germline lookup yields CDR1 SGHDT and CDR2 YYEEEE. This CDR3 comprises 17 residues. The CDR3 spells CASSPTLAGVSTDTQYF. Here the CDR3 DNA reads TGTGCCAGCAGTCCTACTTTAGCGGGCGTGAGCACAGATACGCAGTATTTT.

The chain is built from TRBV24-1 and TRBJ2-7, with 7 bases matching TRBD1. Trimming removed 3 bases from V and 6 bases from J; junction bases left unmatched: 13. CDR3 size: 16 residues. Germline values: CDR1 KGHDR, CDR2 SFDVKD. CDR3 coding DNA: TGTGCCACCAGTGATCCGCGACAGGGACCGCCTCGCGAGCAGTACTTC. Translation gives CATSDPRQGPPREQYF.

This clone appeared once. This chain connects TRBV2 to TRBJ2-5, with D maybe TRBD1 (7 bases). Germline V gene data show CDR1 as SNHLY and CDR2 as FYNNEI. CDR3 size: 14 residues. Trimming stripped 5 bases from V and 4 bases from J, with 14 bases between. The CDR3 DNA sequence: TGTGCCAGCAGTCCTAACAGGGGAGGAGAGACCCAGTACTTC. This gives the protein CASSPNRGGETQYF.

The chain uses TRBV4-1 and TRBJ2-1, with 13 positions matching TRBD2. The CDR3 is 17 amino acids. CDR1 is MGHRA and CDR2 is YSYEKL in the germline V gene. V dropped 3 bases and J dropped 5; count of bases not matched to a gene: 7. The CDR3 sequence is CASSHDPTSGGDNEQFF. DNA of the CDR3: TGCGCCAGCAGCCATGATCCTACTAGCGGGGGGGACAATGAGCAGTTCTTC.

This clone was seen just once. The J gene is TRBJ1-1, the V gene TRBV6-5; no clear D. There are 14 residues in the CDR3. From germline, CDR1 is MNHEY and CDR2 SVGAGI. V dropped 2 bases and J dropped 0 bases, with 7 bases sitting between them. The DNA of the CDR3 is TGTGCCAGCAGTTACGTTCGTGTGAACACTGAAGCTTTCTTT. It encodes CASSYVRVNTEAFF.

CDR3 nucleotide sequence: TGCGCCAGCAGCCTGGCGGGCCAGGGAAACAATGAGCAGTTCTTC. The encoded protein is CASSLAGQGNNEQFF. The J gene is TRBJ2-1, the V gene TRBV5-1; D possibly uses TRBD1 or TRBD2 (5 bases each). CDR3 length: 15 amino acids. The ends were cut back, 4 bases at V and 5 bases at J, with 16 bases in the middle. Germline loops: CDR1 SGHRS, CDR2 YFSETQ.

This sequence joins TRBV11-3 and TRBJ2-2; D not certain. The V gene's germline CDR1 is SGHNT and CDR2 YENEEA. Deletions cut 4 bases from V and 5 bases from J, with 11 bases between. The CDR3 sequence is 14 residues long. The CDR3 sequence: CASSSTRVTGELFF. CDR3 bases: TGTGCCAGCAGCTCAACACGGGTTACCGGGGAGCTGTTTTTT.